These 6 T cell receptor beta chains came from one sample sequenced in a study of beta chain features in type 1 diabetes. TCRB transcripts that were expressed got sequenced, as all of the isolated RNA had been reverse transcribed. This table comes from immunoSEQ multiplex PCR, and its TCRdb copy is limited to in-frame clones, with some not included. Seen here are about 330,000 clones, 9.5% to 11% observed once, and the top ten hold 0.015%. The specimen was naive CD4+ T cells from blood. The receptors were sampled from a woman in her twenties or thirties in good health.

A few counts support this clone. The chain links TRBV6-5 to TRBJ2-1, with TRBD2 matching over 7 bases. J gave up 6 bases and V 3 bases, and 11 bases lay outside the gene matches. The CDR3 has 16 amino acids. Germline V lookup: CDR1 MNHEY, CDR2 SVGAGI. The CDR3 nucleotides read TGTGCCAGCAGTTATCACGGGGTAGCGGGTGGCAATGAGCAGTTCTTC. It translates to CASSYHGVAGGNEQFF.

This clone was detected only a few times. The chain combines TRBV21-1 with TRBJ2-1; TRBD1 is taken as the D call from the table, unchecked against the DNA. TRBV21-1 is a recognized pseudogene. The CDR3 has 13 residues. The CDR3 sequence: CASKPGQLNEQFF. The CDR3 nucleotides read TGTGCCAGCAAGCCGGGACAGCTTAATGAGCAGTTCTTC.

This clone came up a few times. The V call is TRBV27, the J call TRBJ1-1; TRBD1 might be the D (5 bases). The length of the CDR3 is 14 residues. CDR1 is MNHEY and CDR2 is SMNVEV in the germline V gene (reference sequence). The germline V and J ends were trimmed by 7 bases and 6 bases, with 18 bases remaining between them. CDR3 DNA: TGTGCCAGCACCTCAGGGTACTCTTTCTCTGAAGCTTTCTTT. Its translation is CASTSGYSFSEAFF.

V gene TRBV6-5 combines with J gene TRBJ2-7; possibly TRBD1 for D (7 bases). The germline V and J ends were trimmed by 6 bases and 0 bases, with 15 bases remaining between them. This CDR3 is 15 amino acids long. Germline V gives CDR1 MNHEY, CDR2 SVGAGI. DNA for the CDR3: TGTGCCAGCAGGGAGGGACAGTTAAACTCCTACGAGCAGTACTTC. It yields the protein CASREGQLNSYEQYF.

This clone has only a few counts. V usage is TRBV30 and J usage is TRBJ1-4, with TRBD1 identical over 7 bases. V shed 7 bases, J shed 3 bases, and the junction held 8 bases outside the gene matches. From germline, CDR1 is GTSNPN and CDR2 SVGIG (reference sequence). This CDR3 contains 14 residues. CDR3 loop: CASNVGQPNEKLFF. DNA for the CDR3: TGTGCCTCGAACGTGGGACAGCCTAATGAAAAACTGTTTTTT.

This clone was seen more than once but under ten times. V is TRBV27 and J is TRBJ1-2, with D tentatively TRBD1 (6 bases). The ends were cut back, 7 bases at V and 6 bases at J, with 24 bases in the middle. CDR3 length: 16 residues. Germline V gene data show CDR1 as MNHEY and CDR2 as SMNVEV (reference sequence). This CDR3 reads CASTTWLRGKEDGYTF. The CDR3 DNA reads TGTGCCAGCACTACATGGTTGAGGGGGAAAGAGGATGGCTACACCTTC.